Listed below are T cell receptor beta chains from one sample, sequenced in a study of blood T cell repertoires in COVID-19. Assay: immunoSEQ multiplex PCR; the TCRdb copy retains only in-frame clones and omits some. The sample includes 95,000 to 150,000 clones, 87% of them seen just once. Sequenced: peripheral blood. The receptor source for this set is a woman in her 70s with acute or convalescent COVID-19. Both conserved end residues are part of each CDR3. A D gene is named only where the DNA matches it firmly. Where a row states a size, it is once, few, many or the class of an expanded clone; other rows omit it.

v_call	j_call	clone_size	d_call	cdr3_aa	cdr3_nt
TRBV9	TRBJ2-7	few	TRBD1	CASSLGQGLHYEQYF	TGTGCCAGCAGTCTCGGACAGGGGCTTCATTACGAGCAGTACTTC
TRBV19	TRBJ2-1	once	-	CASSTDRSYNEQFF	TGTGCCAGTAGTACGGACAGATCCTACAATGAGCAGTTCTTC
TRBV7-6	TRBJ2-5	-	TRBD2	CASSLTSGMLETQYF	TGTGCCAGCAGCTTGACTAGCGGGATGCTAGAGACCCAGTACTTC
TRBV21-1	TRBJ2-7	-	-	CASSKSQEGAPGEQYF	TGTGCCAGCAGCAAGAGCCAGGAAGGAGCCCCGGGAGAGCAGTACTTC
TRBV5-1	TRBJ1-1	-	-	CAGSLRGDTEAFF	TGCGCCGGCAGCCTGCGGGGGGACACTGAAGCTTTCTTT
TRBV5-1	TRBJ1-1	once	-	CASLLQGGTEAFF	TGCGCCAGCCTTCTACAGGGTGGCACTGAAGCTTTCTTT
TRBV6-5	TRBJ1-1	few	-	CASSYRGGSGTEAFF	TGTGCCAGCAGTTACCGGGGAGGTTCGGGCACTGAAGCTTTCTTT
TRBV3-1/TRBV3-2	TRBJ2-2	-	-	CATARGQNTGELFF	TGTGCCACCGCCAGGGGCCAGAACACCGGGGAGCTGTTTTTT
TRBV30	TRBJ1-2	-	TRBD1	CAWRTGAKDTF	TGTGCCTGGAGGACAGGGGCTAAAGACACCTTC
TRBV11-2	TRBJ2-5	-	-	CASSFQYQETQYF	TGTGCCAGCAGCTTCCAGTACCAAGAGACCCAGTACTTC
TRBV29-1	TRBJ1-6	-	-	CSSQRDLNSPLHF	TGCAGCTCCCAGCGGGACCTTAATTCACCCCTCCACTTT
TRBV19	TRBJ2-3	-	TRBD1	CASSIDGTVADTQYF	TGTGCCAGTAGTATAGACGGGACAGTTGCAGATACGCAGTATTTT
TRBV5-1	TRBJ2-3	-	-	CASSLRTSTDTQYF	TGCGCCAGCAGCCTGAGAACTAGCACAGATACGCAGTATTTT
TRBV2	TRBJ1-1	-	-	CASSSNEAFF	TGTGCCAGCAGTTCCAATGAAGCTTTCTTT
TRBV7-3	TRBJ2-1	few	-	CASSLDSRPYNEQFF	TGTGCCAGCAGCTTGGATAGCCGACCTTACAATGAGCAGTTCTTC
TRBV7-9	TRBJ1-3	-	-	CASGLANTIYF	TGTGCCAGCGGACTTGCAAACACCATATATTTT
TRBV14	TRBJ1-4	-	-	CASSLLDRSPTNEKLFF	TGTGCCAGCAGCCTCCTCGACAGATCGCCAACTAATGAAAAACTGTTTTTT
TRBV19	TRBJ1-4	-	-	CASSIGRREREKLFF	TGTGCCAGTAGTATTGGTCGCAGGGAACGCGAAAAACTGTTTTTT
TRBV10-1	TRBJ2-1	-	-	CASSGGGLTLGEQFF	TGCGCCAGCAGTGGAGGGGGTCTCACATTGGGTGAGCAGTTCTTC
TRBV11-2	TRBJ2-1	-	TRBD2	CASSFGLAGGRTEFF	TGTGCCAGCAGCTTCGGACTAGCGGGGGGCCGGACGGAATTCTTC
TRBV6-5	TRBJ1-2	-	TRBD1	CATSKEGAGNYGYTF	TGTGCCACCTCTAAGGAGGGGGCTGGTAACTATGGCTACACCTTC
TRBV2	TRBJ1-5	-	TRBD1	CASRRQGEPNQPQHF	TGTGCCAGCAGGAGACAGGGAGAACCCAATCAGCCCCAGCATTTT
TRBV15	TRBJ2-3	once	-	CATSREWGVTDTQYF	TGTGCCACCAGCAGAGAGTGGGGGGTGACAGATACGCAGTATTTT
TRBV6-6	TRBJ2-2	-	TRBD2	CATKRGPAGGELFF	TGTGCCACCAAGCGGGGACCAGCCGGAGGGGAGCTGTTTTTT
TRBV11-2	TRBJ2-1	once	TRBD2	CASSPSGGFNEQFF	TGTGCCAGCAGCCCTAGCGGGGGCTTCAATGAGCAGTTCTTC
TRBV6-5	TRBJ1-5	-	-	CASRVSGADKPQHF	TGTGCCAGCAGGGTTAGTGGGGCGGATAAGCCCCAGCATTTT
TRBV5-1	TRBJ2-7	once	-	CASEESPRAPAGYEQYF	TGCGCCAGCGAGGAGTCCCCCCGGGCCCCGGCGGGCTACGAGCAGTACTTC
TRBV7-9	TRBJ1-2	-	-	CASMGGGPYTF	TGTGCCAGCATGGGAGGCGGCCCCTACACCTTC
TRBV24-1	TRBJ2-3	-	TRBD1	CATSEWTGSTDTQYF	TGTGCCACCAGTGAATGGACAGGGAGCACAGATACGCAGTATTTT
TRBV18	TRBJ2-2	-	-	CASSPPAGAGELFF	TGTGCCAGCTCACCACCGGCGGGTGCCGGGGAGCTGTTTTTT
TRBV6-6	TRBJ2-2	-	TRBD2	CASSRTSGGASTGELFF	TGTGCCAGCAGTCGGACTAGCGGGGGGGCGAGTACCGGGGAGCTGTTTTTT
TRBV2	TRBJ2-1	-	TRBD1	CASRGDRVGNEQFF	TGTGCCAGCAGGGGGGACAGGGTTGGAAATGAGCAGTTCTTC
TRBV14	TRBJ2-1	-	TRBD2	CASSQGTSSGDEQFF	TGTGCCAGCAGCCAAGGGACTAGCTCGGGGGATGAGCAGTTCTTC
TRBV19	TRBJ1-1	-	TRBD1	CASSSRDRGAEAFF	TGTGCCAGTAGTAGCCGGGACAGGGGGGCTGAAGCTTTCTTT
TRBV6-5	TRBJ1-1	-	-	CASQRLVRTEAFF	TGTGCCAGCCAACGTCTCGTGAGGACTGAAGCTTTCTTT
TRBV11-1	TRBJ2-1	-	TRBD1	CASSLLQGARNEQFF	TGTGCCAGCAGCCTGCTGCAGGGGGCTCGTAATGAGCAGTTCTTC